These 31 T cell receptor beta chains were sequenced from one sample in a study of identical twins. TCRdb used MiXCR to reprocess the 5' RACE reads, holding one entry per CDR3 protein. The sample lists 200,000 to 250,000 distinct CDR3 sequences; approximately 6.8% were seen once. These same records also appear under a second study, on yellow fever vaccine responses in identical twins.

Sample: CD8+ T cells sorted from blood. Receptors originate from a woman aged 18-35 years in good health.

This chain links TRBV29-1 with TRBJ2-1; 8 bases agree with TRBD2. From germline, CDR1 is SQVTM and CDR2 ANQGSEA. There are 16 residues in the CDR3. The V gene end was trimmed by 4 bases and the J gene end by 7 bases; junction bases not matched to a gene: 15. In DNA form, the CDR3 reads TGCAGCGTTGTGGCCAGCGGGAGAGGGCTTCGGAATGAGCAGTTCTTC. Translated, it gives CSVVASGRGLRNEQFF.

This clonotype came up many times. With a much larger clone just one base away, this may be a read error. The chain combines TRBV12-3 or TRBV12-4 with TRBJ2-1; TRBD2 agrees at 10 bases. CDR3 size: 18 residues. Here the CDR3 DNA reads TGTGCCCGCAGTTTAGCTCTAAGCGGGGGGGGCTCCTACAATGAGCAGTTCTTC. Amino acids: CARSLALSGGGSYNEQFF.

This clonotype was seen a handful of times. The rearrangement uses TRBV6-2 or TRBV6-3 and TRBJ2-7, with 7 bases identical to TRBD1. The CDR3 is 13 amino acids. In germline, CDR1 is MNHEY, CDR2 SVGEGT. V shed 4 bases and J 1 base; nucleotides not matched to a gene: 1. CDR3 sequence: CASSLDRSYEQYV. The CDR3 DNA reads TGTGCCAGCAGTTTGGACAGGTCCTACGAGCAGTACGTC.

With respect to this clonotype: A read error may be the cause here, since a much bigger clone is one base away. The V gene is TRBV5-1, the J gene TRBJ2-2, with 7 bases that match TRBD1. Germline-derived CDR1 and CDR2 are SGHRS and YFSETQ. The V gene end was trimmed by 7 bases and the J gene end by 5 bases; junction bases not matched to a gene: 11. The CDR3 runs to 15 residues. The CDR3 here is CASGPKGARTGELFF. CDR3 bases: TGCGCCAGCGGCCCCAAGGGGGCGAGGACCGGGGAGCTGTTTTTT.

V usage is TRBV10-1 and J usage is TRBJ1-1; 9 bases are shared with TRBD1. This CDR3 has 14 residues. CDR1 WNHNN and CDR2 SYGVQD come from the germline V gene (reference sequence). Trimming at V came to 6 bases and at J to 5 bases, leaving 7 bases not matched to a gene. In nucleotides, the CDR3 is TGCGCCAGCAGCACCAGACAGGGGGTGACTGAAGCTTTCTTT. Translated: CASSTRQGVTEAFF.

CDR3 DNA sequence: TGTGCCAGCAGTTGGGGTAGCGGGGGCGGCTCCTACAATGAGCAGTTCTTC. Translated, it gives CASSWGSGGGSYNEQFF. The chain has TRBV6-5 and TRBJ2-1; 9 bases match TRBD2. V was pared by 4 bases and J by 0 bases, with 7 bases of the junction left unmatched. This CDR3 spans 17 amino acids. Germline loops: CDR1 MNHEY, CDR2 SVGAGI.

This chain connects TRBV28 to TRBJ2-7; D might be TRBD2 (5 bases). V lost 7 bases and J lost 5, with 15 bases in between. The CDR3 totals 13 residues. Germline-derived CDR1 and CDR2 are MDHEN and SYDVKM. The CDR3 spells CASTSWTGDEQYV. CDR3 nucleotides: TGTGCCAGCACGTCATGGACTGGAGACGAGCAGTACGTC.

This clonotype has just a few counts. The rearrangement joins TRBV7-9 to TRBJ2-2; 8 bases align to TRBD1. V trimming: 6 bases; J trimming: 4 bases; junction bases outside the gene matches: 7. This CDR3 has 15 residues. CDR1 SEHNR and CDR2 FQNEAQ come from the germline V gene (reference sequence). CDR3 DNA: TGTGCCAGCAGTTGGACAGGGTCGAGCACCGGGGAGCTGTTTTTT. Residues: CASSWTGSSTGELFF.

This clonotype was seen at least ten times. This rearrangement joins TRBV7-9 to TRBJ1-2; D gene ambiguous. Between the trimmed V and J ends, which lost 5 bases and 3 bases, there was a span of 10 bases. The CDR3 length is 13 residues. Per germline, CDR1 SEHNR and CDR2 FQNEAQ (reference sequence). The CDR3 DNA reads as TGTGCCAGCAGCCAAGGGTTGGACTATGGCTACACCTTC. Protein product: CASSQGLDYGYTF.

V usage is TRBV6-1 and J usage is TRBJ2-7; possible D gene TRBD1, 5 bases. V lost 7 bases to trimming and J lost 0 bases, with 13 bases between them. This CDR3 region has 14 residues. The germline V gene encodes CDR1 MNHNS and CDR2 SASEGT. The CDR3 is CASTQTDPSYEQYF. CDR3 in DNA: TGTGCCAGCACTCAGACAGACCCCTCCTACGAGCAGTACTTC.

This clonotype showed up many times. The chain links TRBV3-1 to TRBJ2-5; tentative D call: TRBD1 (5 bases). The germline V and J ends were trimmed by 1 base and 5 bases, with 14 bases remaining between them. The germline gives CDR1 LGHDT, CDR2 YNNKEL (reference sequence). The CDR3 covers 15 residues. This CDR3 reads CASSQGFQGYETQYF. DNA of the CDR3: TGTGCCAGCAGCCAAGGTTTCCAGGGATATGAGACCCAGTACTTC.

The chain links TRBV5-4 to TRBJ2-3; D is undetermined. V lost 1 base and J 2 bases, leaving 5 bases between the germline ends. CDR3 length: 13 amino acids. Germline CDR1 is SGHNT and CDR2 is YYREEE (reference sequence). Here the CDR3 reads CASSLYITDTQYF. The CDR3 DNA follows: TGTGCCAGCAGCTTGTACATCACAGATACGCAGTATTTT.

This clonotype was counted a few times. The chain employs TRBV7-8 and TRBJ2-3, with 9 bases lining up with TRBD2. The CDR3 has 17 amino acids. V lost 4 bases, J lost 0 bases, and 8 bases stayed unmatched. Germline CDR1 and CDR2: SGHVS and FQNEAQ. CDR3: CASSSTSGWVSTDTQYF. The CDR3 DNA is TGTGCCAGCAGCTCCACTAGCGGGTGGGTTAGCACAGATACGCAGTATTTT.

This chain uses TRBV4-2 with TRBJ2-3, with 14 bases lining up with TRBD2. After removal of 0 bases from V and 0 bases from J, the junction contained 8 bases not matched to a gene. Germline loops: CDR1 LGHNA, CDR2 YNFKEQ. The CDR3 spans 20 residues. The CDR3 nucleotides read TGTGCCAGCAGCCAAGATTGGGGACTAGCGGGGGACCTTAGCACAGATACGCAGTATTTT. Its translation: CASSQDWGLAGDLSTDTQYF.

This clonotype was detected ten times or more. This chain connects TRBV9 to TRBJ2-5; D gene uncertain. Trimming took off 2 bases at V and 2 bases at J, with 4 bases between the two ends. The length of the CDR3 is 12 residues. Germline CDR1 SGDLS, CDR2 YYNGEE. In DNA form, the CDR3 reads TGTGCCAGCAGCGTTGCACAAGAGACCCAGTACTTC. Protein sequence: CASSVAQETQYF.

The genes are TRBV3-1 and TRBJ2-7; a weak D match, TRBD1 (6 bases). Per the germline V gene, CDR1 is LGHDT and CDR2 is YNNKEL (reference sequence). With 0 bases removed from V and 6 bases from J, the gap between germline ends came to 15 bases. The CDR3 runs to 15 residues. The CDR3 sequence is CASSQDWLQGSEQYF. As DNA, the CDR3 is TGTGCCAGCAGCCAAGATTGGTTACAGGGAAGCGAGCAGTACTTC.

This clonotype was detected many times. The rearrangement joins TRBV5-6 to TRBJ2-7, with D perhaps given as TRBD1 or TRBD2 (5 bases each). The CDR3 sequence is 14 residues long. Germline CDR1 reads SGHDT; CDR2 reads YYEEEE. Trimming stripped 4 bases from V and 6 bases from J, with 17 bases between. The CDR3, as DNA: TGTGCCAGCAGCCCCGAAGGGACCTACCTCGAGCAGTACTTC. This gives the protein CASSPEGTYLEQYF.

This clonotype was seen repeatedly, ten times or more. The V gene is TRBV12-3 or TRBV12-4, the J gene TRBJ2-6, with D possibly TRBD2 on 5 matching bases. The CDR3 loop spans 15 amino acids. Trimming cost V 6 bases and J 1 base, with 10 bases left between them. The chain's CDR3 is CASSERTSGANVLTF. The CDR3 DNA follows: TGTGCCAGCAGCGAGAGGACTTCTGGGGCCAACGTCCTGACTTTC.

Many counts were recorded for this clonotype. The chain employs TRBV7-8 and TRBJ2-2; D may correspond to TRBD1 or TRBD2 (5 bases each). V was pared by 5 bases and J by 4 bases, with 20 bases between. Looked up from germline, CDR1 is SGHVS and CDR2 is FQNEAQ. The CDR3 totals 17 residues. The CDR3 nucleotides read TGTGCCAGCAGCCCCACCTGGGGACCCTCGGGCACCGGGGAGCTGTTTTTT. Translated: CASSPTWGPSGTGELFF.

This clonotype was observed at least ten times. The chain combines TRBV12-3 or TRBV12-4 with TRBJ2-3, with D unclear. This CDR3 is 14 amino acids long. V was pared by 1 base and J by 5 bases, with 10 bases between. Here the CDR3 reads CASSLGPWEDTQYF. The CDR3 DNA is TGTGCCAGCAGTTTAGGGCCTTGGGAAGATACGCAGTATTTT.

This clonotype appeared many times. The chain has TRBV27 and TRBJ1-5; D gene ambiguous. The germline V gene encodes CDR1 MNHEY and CDR2 SMNVEV (reference sequence). The CDR3 contains 14 residues. The V end lost 3 bases, the J end lost 2 bases, and 8 bases lay between the germline ends. This CDR3 is CASSFAPRNQPQHF. The CDR3 nucleotides are TGTGCCAGCAGTTTTGCCCCCCGCAATCAGCCCCAGCATTTT.

V and J are TRBV5-5 and TRBJ2-7; D ambiguous. The CDR3 totals 15 residues. Trimming cost V 0 bases and J 3 bases, with 13 bases left between them. The V gene's germline CDR1 is SGHKS and CDR2 YYEKEE (reference sequence). CDR3 DNA: TGTGCCAGCAGCTTGGCCCCCATAGGGCGCTACGAGCAGTACTTC. Protein: CASSLAPIGRYEQYF.

This clonotype has a count of ten or more. This chain links TRBV9 with TRBJ1-1; TRBD1 might be the D (6 bases). The CDR3 length is 14 residues. Trimming cost V 3 bases and J 2 bases, with 11 bases left between them. The germline V gene encodes CDR1 SGDLS and CDR2 YYNGEE. For the CDR3, the DNA is TGTGCCAGCAGCGAGGAAGGGGGAAACACTGAAGCTTTCTTT. This sequence encodes CASSEEGGNTEAFF.

Many counts were recorded for this clonotype. The chain is built from TRBV4-2 and TRBJ1-2; perhaps TRBD1 as D (5 bases). V was shortened by 1 base and J by 3 bases, with 15 bases between the two germline ends. Germline V gene data show CDR1 as LGHNA and CDR2 as YNFKEQ. This CDR3 contains 16 residues. The CDR3 sequence is CASSQVIGSQDYGYTF. DNA of the CDR3: TGTGCCAGCAGCCAAGTGATAGGGTCACAGGACTATGGCTACACCTTC.

This clonotype has more than one count but fewer than ten. The chain links TRBV27 to TRBJ1-1; 7 nucleotides agree with TRBD1. Germline CDR1 MNHEY, CDR2 SMNVEV (reference sequence). V dropped 2 bases and J dropped 5; count of bases not matched to a gene: 8. The CDR3 sequence is 15 residues long. CDR3 bases: TGTGCCAGCAGTTTAGGGGCAGGGGGTAGTACTGAAGCTTTCTTT. As protein: CASSLGAGGSTEAFF.

This clonotype was recorded many times. The rearrangement links TRBV7-8 to TRBJ2-1; 7 nucleotides agree with TRBD2. This CDR3 is built from 15 residues. Germline assignment: CDR1 SGHVS and CDR2 FQNEAQ. Unmatched junction bases numbered 7, after V lost 3 bases and J lost 5 bases. CDR3 loop: CASSFGGRGNNEQFF. The DNA of the CDR3 is TGTGCCAGCAGCTTCGGCGGGAGAGGGAACAATGAGCAGTTCTTC.

The rearrangement uses TRBV15 and TRBJ2-3; 7 nucleotides line up with TRBD1. Germline lookup yields CDR1 LNHNV and CDR2 YYDKDF (reference sequence). The CDR3 length is 19 residues. V was pared by 0 bases and J by 3 bases, with 15 bases of the junction left unmatched. The CDR3 DNA reads TGTGCCACCAGCAGAGACTTCAGCCCCAACAGGGGCGGGACAGATACGCAGTATTTT. Amino acids: CATSRDFSPNRGGTDTQYF.

The CDR3 DNA follows: TGTGCCAGCAGTGAACCCTTCGGGGGGCTCCAAGAGACCCAGTACTTC. It codes for CASSEPFGGLQETQYF. The chain is built from TRBV6-1 and TRBJ2-5; D perhaps matches TRBD2 (7 bases). The V gene lost 2 bases and the J gene lost 1 base, with 14 bases spanning the gap. CDR3 length: 16 amino acids. Germline CDR1 is MNHNS and CDR2 is SASEGT.

This clonotype was seen many times. The chain uses TRBV11-2 and TRBJ2-3; TRBD2 matches at 10 bases. The CDR3 totals 15 residues. The junction had 1 base not matched to a gene; V was cut back by 3 bases and J by 1 base. Germline V CDR1 and CDR2: SGHAT, FQNNGV. The CDR3 DNA reads TGTGCCAGCAGCTTCCTAGCGGGAGGCACAGATACGCAGTATTTT. Translated, it gives CASSFLAGGTDTQYF.

This clonotype was detected ten times or more. The rearrangement uses TRBV12-3 or TRBV12-4 and TRBJ2-5; 7 nucleotides line up with TRBD2. The trim removed 6 bases at V and 3 bases at J, leaving 16 bases unmatched. The CDR3 is 17 amino acids. CDR3 sequence: CASSQPAGTISEETQYF. CDR3 bases: TGTGCCAGCAGCCAACCAGCCGGGACTATTAGTGAAGAGACCCAGTACTTC.

Comments on this clonotype: This clone may be a read error of a much larger clone one base away. The CDR3 loop reads CASGFGGLAGLQFF. CDR3 in DNA: TGTGCCAGCGGTTTTGGTGGACTAGCGGGGCTGCAGTTCTTC. The chain links TRBV12-3 or TRBV12-4 to TRBJ2-1; 12 bases align to TRBD2. The length of the CDR3 is 14 residues.